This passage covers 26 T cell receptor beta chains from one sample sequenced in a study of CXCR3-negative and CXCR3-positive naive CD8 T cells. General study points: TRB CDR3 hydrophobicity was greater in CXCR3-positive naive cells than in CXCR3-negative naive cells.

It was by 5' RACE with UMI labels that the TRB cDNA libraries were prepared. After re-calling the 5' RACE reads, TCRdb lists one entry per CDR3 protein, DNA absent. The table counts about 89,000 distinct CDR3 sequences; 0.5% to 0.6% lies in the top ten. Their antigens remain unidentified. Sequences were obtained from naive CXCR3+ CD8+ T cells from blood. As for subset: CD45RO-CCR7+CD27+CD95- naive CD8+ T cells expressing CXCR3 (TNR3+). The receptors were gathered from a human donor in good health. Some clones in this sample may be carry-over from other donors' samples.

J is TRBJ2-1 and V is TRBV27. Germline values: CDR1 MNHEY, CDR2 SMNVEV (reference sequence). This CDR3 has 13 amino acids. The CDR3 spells CASSPRLAYEQFF.

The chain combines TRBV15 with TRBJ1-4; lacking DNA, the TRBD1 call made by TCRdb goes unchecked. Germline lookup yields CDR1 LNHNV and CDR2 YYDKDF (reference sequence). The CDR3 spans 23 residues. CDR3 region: CATSRDEVQGQASLWETNEKLFF.

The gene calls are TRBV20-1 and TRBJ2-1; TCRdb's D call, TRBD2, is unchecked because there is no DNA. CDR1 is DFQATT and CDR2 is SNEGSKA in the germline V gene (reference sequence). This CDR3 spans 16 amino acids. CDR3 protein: CSANNLAGADYNEQFF.

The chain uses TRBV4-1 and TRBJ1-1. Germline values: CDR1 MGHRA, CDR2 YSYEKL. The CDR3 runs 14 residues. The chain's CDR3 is CAAGNLFLNTEAFF.

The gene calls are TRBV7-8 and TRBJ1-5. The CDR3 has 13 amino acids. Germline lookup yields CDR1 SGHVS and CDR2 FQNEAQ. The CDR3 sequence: CASSLVGIEPQHF.

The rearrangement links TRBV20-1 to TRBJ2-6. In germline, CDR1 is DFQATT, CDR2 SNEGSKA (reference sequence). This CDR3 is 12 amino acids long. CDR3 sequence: CSASAGANVLTF.

The CDR3: CASSQGPAGGYEQYF. V and J are TRBV4-3 and TRBJ2-7; TCRdb reports TRBD2, a call that lacks DNA to check it against. This CDR3 is built from 15 residues. Germline V lookup: CDR1 LGHNA, CDR2 YSLEER.

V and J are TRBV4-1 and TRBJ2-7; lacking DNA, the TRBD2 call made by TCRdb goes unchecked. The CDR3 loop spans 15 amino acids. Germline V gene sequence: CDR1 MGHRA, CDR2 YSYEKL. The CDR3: CASSQVASGINEQYF.

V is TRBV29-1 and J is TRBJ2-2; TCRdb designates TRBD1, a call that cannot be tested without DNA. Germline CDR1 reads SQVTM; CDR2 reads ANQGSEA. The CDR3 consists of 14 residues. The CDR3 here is CSVGQRGQTGELFF.

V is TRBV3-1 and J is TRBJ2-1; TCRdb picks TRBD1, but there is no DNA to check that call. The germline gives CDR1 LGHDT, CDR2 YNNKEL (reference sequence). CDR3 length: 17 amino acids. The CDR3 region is CASSQLGGTGDWNEQFF.

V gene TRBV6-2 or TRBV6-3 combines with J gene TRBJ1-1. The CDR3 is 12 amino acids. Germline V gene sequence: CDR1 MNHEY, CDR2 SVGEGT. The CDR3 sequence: CASSLGHTEAFF.

The CDR3 sequence is CASKSGTSANEQFF. The V gene is TRBV5-1, the J gene TRBJ2-1; TCRdb designates TRBD2, a call that cannot be tested without DNA. This CDR3 contains 14 residues. The germline V gene encodes CDR1 SGHRS and CDR2 YFSETQ.

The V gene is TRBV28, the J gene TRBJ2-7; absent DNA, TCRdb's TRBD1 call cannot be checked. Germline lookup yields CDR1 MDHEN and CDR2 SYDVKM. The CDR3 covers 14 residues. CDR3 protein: CASSPGQEVYEQYF.

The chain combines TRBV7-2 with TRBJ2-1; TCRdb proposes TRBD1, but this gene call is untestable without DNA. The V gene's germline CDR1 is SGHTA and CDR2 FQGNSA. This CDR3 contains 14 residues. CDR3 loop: CASSPWSSGQSPFF.

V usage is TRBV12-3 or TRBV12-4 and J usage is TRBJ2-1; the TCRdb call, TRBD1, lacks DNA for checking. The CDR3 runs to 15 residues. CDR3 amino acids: CASTTSAGGYNEQFF.

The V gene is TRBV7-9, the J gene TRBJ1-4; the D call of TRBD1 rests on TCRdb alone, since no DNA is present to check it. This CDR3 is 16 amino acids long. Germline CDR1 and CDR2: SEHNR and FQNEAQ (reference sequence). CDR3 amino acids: CASSFLLQGSGEKLFF.

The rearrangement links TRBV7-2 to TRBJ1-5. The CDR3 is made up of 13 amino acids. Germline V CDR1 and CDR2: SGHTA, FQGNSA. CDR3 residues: CASSPSVDQPQHF.

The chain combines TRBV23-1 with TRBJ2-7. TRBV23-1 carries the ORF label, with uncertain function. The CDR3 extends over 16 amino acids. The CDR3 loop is CASSQFGSRRAYEQYF.

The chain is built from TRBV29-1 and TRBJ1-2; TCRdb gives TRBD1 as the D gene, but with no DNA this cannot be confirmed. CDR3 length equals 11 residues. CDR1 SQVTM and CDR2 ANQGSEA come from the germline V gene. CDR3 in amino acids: CSMGQEYGYTF.

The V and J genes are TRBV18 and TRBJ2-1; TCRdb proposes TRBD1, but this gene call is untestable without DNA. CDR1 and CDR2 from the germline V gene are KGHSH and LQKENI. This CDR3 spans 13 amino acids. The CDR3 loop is CASSPTGENEQFF.

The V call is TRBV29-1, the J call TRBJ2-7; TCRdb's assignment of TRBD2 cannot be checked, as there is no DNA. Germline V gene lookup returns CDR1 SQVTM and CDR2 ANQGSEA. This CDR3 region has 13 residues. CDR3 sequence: CSVETSGSYEQYF.

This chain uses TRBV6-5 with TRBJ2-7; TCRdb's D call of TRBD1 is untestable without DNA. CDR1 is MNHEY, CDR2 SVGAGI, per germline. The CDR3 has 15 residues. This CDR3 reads CASSPGQGGPYEQYF.

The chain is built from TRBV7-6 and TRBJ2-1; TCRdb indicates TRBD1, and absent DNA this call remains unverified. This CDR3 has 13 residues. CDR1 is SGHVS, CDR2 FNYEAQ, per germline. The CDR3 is CASSWTAYNEQFF.

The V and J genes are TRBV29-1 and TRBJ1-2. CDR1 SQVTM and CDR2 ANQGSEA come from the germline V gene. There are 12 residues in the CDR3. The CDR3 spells CSVDESKGGYTF.

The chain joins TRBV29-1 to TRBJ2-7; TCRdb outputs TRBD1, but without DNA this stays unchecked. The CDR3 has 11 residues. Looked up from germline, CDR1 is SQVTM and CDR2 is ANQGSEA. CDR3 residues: CSVGQPDEQYF.

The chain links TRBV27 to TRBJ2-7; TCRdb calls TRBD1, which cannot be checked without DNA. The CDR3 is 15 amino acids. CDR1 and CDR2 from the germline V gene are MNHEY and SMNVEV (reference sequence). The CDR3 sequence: CASSQRQGGMVKQYF.